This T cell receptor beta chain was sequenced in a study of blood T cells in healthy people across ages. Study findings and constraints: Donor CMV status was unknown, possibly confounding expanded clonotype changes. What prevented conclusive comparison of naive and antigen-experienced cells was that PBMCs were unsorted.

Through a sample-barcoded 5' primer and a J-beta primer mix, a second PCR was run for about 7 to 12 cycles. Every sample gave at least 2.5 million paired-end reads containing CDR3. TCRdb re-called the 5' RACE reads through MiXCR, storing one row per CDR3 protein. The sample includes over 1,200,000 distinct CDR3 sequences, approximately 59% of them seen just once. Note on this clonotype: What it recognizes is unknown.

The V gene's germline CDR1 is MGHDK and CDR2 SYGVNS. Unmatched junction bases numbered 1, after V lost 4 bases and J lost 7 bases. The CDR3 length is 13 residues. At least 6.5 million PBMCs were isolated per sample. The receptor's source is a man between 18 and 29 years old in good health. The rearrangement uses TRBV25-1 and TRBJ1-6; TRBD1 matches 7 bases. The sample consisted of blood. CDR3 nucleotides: TGTGCCAGCAGTGTGGGACAGAATTCACCCCTCCACTTT. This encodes CASSVGQNSPLHF.